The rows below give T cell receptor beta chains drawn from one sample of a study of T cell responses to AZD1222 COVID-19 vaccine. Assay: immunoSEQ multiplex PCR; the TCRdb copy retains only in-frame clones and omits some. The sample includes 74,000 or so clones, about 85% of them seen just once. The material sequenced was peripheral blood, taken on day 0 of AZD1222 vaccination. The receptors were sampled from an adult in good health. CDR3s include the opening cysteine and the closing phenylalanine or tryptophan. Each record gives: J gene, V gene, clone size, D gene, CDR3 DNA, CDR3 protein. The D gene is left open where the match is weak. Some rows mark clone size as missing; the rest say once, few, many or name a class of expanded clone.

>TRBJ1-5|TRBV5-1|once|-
TGCGCCAGCAGCCTCCAGGGGAAGGGTCAGCCCCAGCATTTT
CASSLQGKGQPQHF
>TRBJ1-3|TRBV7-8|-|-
TGTGCCAGCAGCTTAGTGTATACAGGGATGAGCTCTGGAAACACCATATATTTT
CASSLVYTGMSSGNTIYF
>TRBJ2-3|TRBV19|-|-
TGTGCCAGTGGCGGAAGTCTAAGCACAGATACGCAGTATTTT
CASGGSLSTDTQYF
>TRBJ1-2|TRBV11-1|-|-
TGTGCCAGCAGCTTATCGCTAGGGGATGGCTACACCTTC
CASSLSLGDGYTF
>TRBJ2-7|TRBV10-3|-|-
TGTGCCATCAGTGAGGGGACAGAGCAGTACTTC
CAISEGTEQYF
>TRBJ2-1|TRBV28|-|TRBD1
TGTGCCAGCAGTTCCCCCGGGACAGGAACCTACAATGAGCAGTTCTTC
CASSSPGTGTYNEQFF
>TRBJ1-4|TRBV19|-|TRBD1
TGTGCCAGTCGAGCGGGACAGGGGTATGAAAAACTGTTTTTT
CASRAGQGYEKLFF
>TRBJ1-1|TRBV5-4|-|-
TGTGCCAGCAGCTTGGCCAGGGTCTCTATCACTGAAGCTTTCTTT
CASSLARVSITEAFF
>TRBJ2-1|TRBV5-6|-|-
TGTGCCAGCAGCAGAACCGGACGAGAGCAGTTCTTC
CASSRTGREQFF
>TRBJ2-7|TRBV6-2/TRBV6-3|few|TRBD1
TGTGCCAGCAGTTACTTACAGGGGGCTGGCGAGCAGTACTTC
CASSYLQGAGEQYF
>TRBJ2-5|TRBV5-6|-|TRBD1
TGTGCCAGCAGCGTGGGCCAGGGGGCGAACCAAGAGACCCAGTACTTC
CASSVGQGANQETQYF
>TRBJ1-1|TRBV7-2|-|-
TGTGCCAGCAGCCTAAGTTTAGCGAACACTGAAGCTTTCTTT
CASSLSLANTEAFF
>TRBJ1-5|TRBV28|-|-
TGTGCCAGCAGTTTAGTACTCCAGGGGCCTGGGGCCCAGCATTTT
CASSLVLQGPGAQHF
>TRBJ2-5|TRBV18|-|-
TGTGCCAGCTCGCGTTCCTGGGGGGGCCTAGAGACCCAGTACTTC
CASSRSWGGLETQYF
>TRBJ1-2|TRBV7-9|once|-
TGTGCCAGCGGCGGGCTCTATAGCTATGGCTACACCTTC
CASGGLYSYGYTF
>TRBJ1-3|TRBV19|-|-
TGTGCCAGTAGTCTGCTTGCGGCGGACACCATATATTTT
CASSLLAADTIYF
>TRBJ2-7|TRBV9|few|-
TGTGCCAGCAGCGGATTAAAGGGCGAGCAGTACTTC
CASSGLKGEQYF
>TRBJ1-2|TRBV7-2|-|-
TGTGCCAGCAGCCGTAACCAGGGCCCCTTCGGCTACACCTTC
CASSRNQGPFGYTF
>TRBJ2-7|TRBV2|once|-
TGTGCCAGCAGTGCGCAGGGGTACCCCTACGAGCAGTACTTC
CASSAQGYPYEQYF
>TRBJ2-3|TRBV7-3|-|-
TGTGCCAGCAGCCCGGCCCCAGGGTCTGCAGATACGCAGTATTTT
CASSPAPGSADTQYF
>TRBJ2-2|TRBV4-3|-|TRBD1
TGCGCCAGCAGCCAAGATGAATCCGGGACAGGGGCGAACACCGGGGAGCTGTTTTTT
CASSQDESGTGANTGELFF
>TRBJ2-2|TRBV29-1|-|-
TGCAGCGTTGTTCCAGGGGCCCGCTTAAACACCGGGGAGCTGTTTTTT
CSVVPGARLNTGELFF
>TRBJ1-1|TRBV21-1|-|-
TGTGCCAGCAGCAAAAATCGCGAGGGCTTAGCTGAAGCTTTCTTT
CASSKNREGLAEAFF
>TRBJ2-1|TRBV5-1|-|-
TGCGCCAGCAGCTTGGCCGGGACCACTACCTACAATGAGCAGTTCTTC
CASSLAGTTTYNEQFF
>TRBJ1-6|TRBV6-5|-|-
TGTGCCAGCAGACCCGTTAGGGGAGGCTCACCCCTCCACTTT
CASRPVRGGSPLHF
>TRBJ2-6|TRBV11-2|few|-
TGTGCCAGCAGCTCCGCAGGGGCCGGGGCCAACGTCCTGACTTTC
CASSSAGAGANVLTF
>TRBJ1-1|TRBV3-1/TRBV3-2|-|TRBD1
TGTGCCAGCAGCCAAGACAGGGGGCCTAGTGAAGCTTTCTTT
CASSQDRGPSEAFF
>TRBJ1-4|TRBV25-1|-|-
TGTGCCAGCAGTGAATATGCGGAGGATGGTGAAAAACTGTTTTTT
CASSEYAEDGEKLFF
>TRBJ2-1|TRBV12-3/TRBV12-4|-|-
TGTGCCAGCAGTTTATCGCAGGGCCTTGAGCAGTTCTTC
CASSLSQGLEQFF
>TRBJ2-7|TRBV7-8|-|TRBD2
TGTGCCAGCAGCTCCTCACTAGCGGCATTTCCCTACGAGCAGTACTTC
CASSSSLAAFPYEQYF
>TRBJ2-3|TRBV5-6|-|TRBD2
TGTGCCAGCAGCTTGACTAGCGGGGGTGCAGATACGCAGTATTTT
CASSLTSGGADTQYF
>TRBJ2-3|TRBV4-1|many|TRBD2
TGCGCCAGCAGCCAAGCCGGACTAGCGGGAAACACAGATACGCAGTATTTT
CASSQAGLAGNTDTQYF
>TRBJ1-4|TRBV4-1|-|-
TGCGCCAGCACCCGACCCGGGGGGAATGAAAAACTGTTTTTT
CASTRPGGNEKLFF
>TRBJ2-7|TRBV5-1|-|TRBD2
TGCGCCAGCCGCGGCCTGAGCGGGGAAGCAAGTTACGAGCAGTACTTC
CASRGLSGEASYEQYF
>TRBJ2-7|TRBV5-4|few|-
TGTGCCAGCAGCCCGGTTAAAGGGACTGAGCCCTACGAGCAGTACTTC
CASSPVKGTEPYEQYF